Here is one T cell receptor beta chain with its context. As yet, its antigen is unknown. CDR1 is MNHNS and CDR2 is SASEGT in the germline V gene. The CDR3 has 13 amino acids. Trimming removed 4 bases from V and 2 bases from J, with 9 bases in between. The record originates from a study of cytomegalovirus exposure and HLA in healthy donors. Only in-frame clones appear in the TCRdb table, and some are missing; sequencing was by immunoSEQ multiplex PCR. The sample includes some 60,000 clones, around 96% seen only once; the top ten take just over 0.9%. Study findings and constraints: Researchers catalogued 160 or so TCR beta chains as cytomegalovirus-associated. Reports indicated that the classifier achieved high specificity and sensitivity in diagnosing cytomegalovirus status. A few chains linked to CMV were shown in vitro to be specific for CMV antigens.

The sequence was collected from a man in his late teens or twenties in good health and CMV-seronegative. Sequencing was done on a sample of PBMCs. The chain employs TRBV6-1 and TRBJ2-7; a weak D match, TRBD1 (6 bases). The DNA of the CDR3 is TGTGCCAGCAGTGGGACAGAGCCCTACGAGCAGTACTTC. It encodes CASSGTEPYEQYF.